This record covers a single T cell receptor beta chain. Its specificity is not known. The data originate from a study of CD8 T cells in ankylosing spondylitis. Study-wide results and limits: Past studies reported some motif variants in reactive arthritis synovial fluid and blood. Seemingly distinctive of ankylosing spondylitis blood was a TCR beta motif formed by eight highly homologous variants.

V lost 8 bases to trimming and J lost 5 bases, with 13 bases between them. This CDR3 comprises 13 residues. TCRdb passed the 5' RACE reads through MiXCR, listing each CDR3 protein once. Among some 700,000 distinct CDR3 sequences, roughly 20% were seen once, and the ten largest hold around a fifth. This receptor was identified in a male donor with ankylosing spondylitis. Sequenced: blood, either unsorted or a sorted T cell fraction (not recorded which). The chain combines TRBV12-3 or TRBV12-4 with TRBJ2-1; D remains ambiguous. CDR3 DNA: TGTGCCAGCCGATCAGGAGCCGACAATGAGCAGTTCTTC. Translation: CASRSGADNEQFF.